The sample holds a few counts of the clone carrying this T cell receptor (beta chain). No antigen is known for it. With a constant-region primer, TCR beta cDNA was made from roughly 500 ng of total RNA. For TCR beta, libraries were produced by three nested multiplex PCR rounds using slightly modified ARM-PCR. A C-beta reverse primer was combined with TRBV1-TRBV30 forward primers in the first two PCR rounds, and each round had roughly 11 cycles. One entry per CDR3 protein results from TCRdb running MiXCR on the multiplex PCR reads. The sample includes roughly 120,000 distinct CDR3 sequences, 64% seen only once; the top ten take about 8%. The record originates from a study of tumor-infiltrating lymphocytes in primary liver carcinoma. This CDR3 contains 15 residues. Germline-derived CDR1 and CDR2 are SGHVS and FQNEAQ. With 10 bases clipped from V and 0 bases from J, the junction kept 12 bases outside the gene matches.

The study's findings and limits: Tumor top-250-clone fractions significantly exceeded those of blood (p = 0.039). The study found tumor-adjacent and tumor-blood pairs overlapped less than tumor region pairs.

The source material, about 18-31 mg of unsorted bulk tissue, was used to co-extract RNA and DNA. Every patient had chronic HBV infection and was treatment-naive. The sequenced sample consisted of liver tumor tissue from sampling region 3. Documented subset: tumor region T3, left-lateral pole. V is TRBV7-8 and J is TRBJ2-7; 7 bases match TRBD2. The source of this sequence is a woman aged 60-75 years with primary liver carcinoma and hepatitis B virus infection. The CDR3 region is CATTLPGGPSYEQYF. The CDR3 DNA reads as TGTGCCACCACCCTTCCGGGAGGTCCCTCCTACGAGCAGTACTTC. Looking up the rest from reference TRBV7-8 and TRBJ2-7 gives the full variable domain: GAGVSQSPRYKVAKRGQDVALRCDPISGHVSLFWYQQALGQGPEFLTYFQNEAQLDKSGLPSDRFFAERPEGSVSTLKIQRTQQEDSAVYLCATTLPGGPSYEQYFGPGTRLTVT.